Listed below are T cell receptor beta chains from one sample, sequenced in a study of CD8 T cells in Susac syndrome. TCRdb reprocessed the immunoSEQ multiplex PCR reads with MiXCR, giving one entry per CDR3 protein. The sample lists 200,000 to 250,000 distinct CDR3 sequences; less than 95% were seen once. The sequenced material came from CD4+ T cells from PBMCs. These receptors were taken from a human donor with Susac syndrome. Both conserved end residues are part of each CDR3. A D gene is named only where the DNA matches it firmly. The size entry is marked missing in some rows and otherwise reads once, few, many or a size class.

D gene,V gene,CDR3 length,clone size,J gene,CDR3 DNA,CDR3 protein
TRBD1,TRBV3-1,15,NA,TRBJ1-2,TGTGCCAGCAGCCCTCCCCAGGGGGGGCTCTATGGCTACACCTTC,CASSPPQGGLYGYTF
TRBD2,TRBV11-2,16,NA,TRBJ2-3,TGTGCCAGCAACAGAGGACTCGGGGGGGCCACAGATACGCAGTATTTT,CASNRGLGGATDTQYF
NA,TRBV2,16,NA,TRBJ2-5,TGTGCCAGCAGTGGTAGACAGGGACTGTACCAAGAGACCCAGTACTTC,CASSGRQGLYQETQYF
NA,TRBV4-2,16,once,TRBJ1-5,TGTGCCAGCAGCCAACGACTAGGGATGGGCAATCAGCCCCAGCATTTT,CASSQRLGMGNQPQHF
NA,TRBV6-6,15,NA,TRBJ1-5,TGTGCCAGCAACGGGCAGACCATTAGCAATCAGCCCCAGCATTTT,CASNGQTISNQPQHF
NA,TRBV20-1,16,NA,TRBJ2-1,TGCAGTGCTAGAGCCCCGGGGGGCCATTCCTACAATGAGCAGTTCTTC,CSARAPGGHSYNEQFF
NA,TRBV6-2/TRBV6-3,12,NA,TRBJ1-1,TGTGCCAGCAGCCCCACGGCAGGGCGGGCTTTCTTT,CASSPTAGRAFF
NA,TRBV18,16,once,TRBJ1-1,TGTGCCAGCTCACCAATCCAGTGGGAAGGGGGCACTGAAGCTTTCTTT,CASSPIQWEGGTEAFF
NA,TRBV5-1,16,NA,TRBJ2-3,TGCGCCAGCAGCTTGGCTCCCAGGTTGTCGGAAGATACGCAGTATTTT,CASSLAPRLSEDTQYF
NA,TRBV29-1,13,NA,TRBJ2-7,TGCAGCGTTGGGCGACGGGGGAGCTACGAGCAGTACTTC,CSVGRRGSYEQYF
TRBD1,TRBV9,17,NA,TRBJ1-6,TGTGCCAGCAGCGCGGAGGACAGGGAATGGTATAATTCACCCCTCCACTTT,CASSAEDREWYNSPLHF
TRBD1,TRBV2,14,NA,TRBJ1-6,TGTGCCAGCCGACAGGGGAAATATAATTCACCCCTCCACTTT,CASRQGKYNSPLHF
TRBD1,TRBV9,15,NA,TRBJ2-7,TGTGCCAGCAGCGCCCAACCGGGACAGGGCTACGAGCAGTACTTC,CASSAQPGQGYEQYF
NA,TRBV28,12,NA,TRBJ2-7,TGTGCCAGCAGTTCCCTCGACAGATTTGAGTACTTC,CASSSLDRFEYF
NA,TRBV20-1,14,NA,TRBJ2-1,TGCAGTGCTCCGGCCCGAAATTCCTACAATGAGCAGTTCTTC,CSAPARNSYNEQFF
NA,TRBV27,15,NA,TRBJ2-1,TGTGCCAGCAGGCAATACTGGGGAGCGTGGAATGAGCAGTTCTTC,CASRQYWGAWNEQFF
NA,TRBV27,16,NA,TRBJ2-2,TGTGCCAGCAGTTTAAGTCGGACAGCGATCACCGGGGAGCTGTTTTTT,CASSLSRTAITGELFF
NA,TRBV7-2,15,NA,TRBJ1-3,TGTGCCAGCACCAAAGGAGTGGACTCTGGAAACACCATATATTTT,CASTKGVDSGNTIYF
TRBD2,TRBV11-2,15,NA,TRBJ2-1,TGTGCCAGCAGCTTAGCTAGCGGGGGCATGAGTGAGCAGTTCTTC,CASSLASGGMSEQFF
NA,TRBV10-3,12,NA,TRBJ1-6,TGTGCCATCAGTGATCTTAATTCACCCCTCCACTTT,CAISDLNSPLHF
NA,TRBV30,13,NA,TRBJ1-5,TGTGCCTGGAGTGTACAGTCGGGTCAGCCCCAGCATTTT,CAWSVQSGQPQHF
TRBD1,TRBV20-1,14,NA,TRBJ1-4,TGCAGTGCTAGAAGTGGGACAGAAAATGAAAAACTGTTTTTT,CSARSGTENEKLFF
NA,TRBV20-1,15,NA,TRBJ1-2,TGCAGTGCTAGAGATGGACACCTCTTGGGCTATGGCTACACCTTC,CSARDGHLLGYGYTF
NA,TRBV4-2,12,NA,TRBJ2-1,TGTGCCAGCAGCCCTACGAGGGGAGGGCAGTTCTTC,CASSPTRGGQFF
NA,TRBV9,14,NA,TRBJ1-4,TGTGCCAGCAGCGTAGTCCCGGGTGAGGGAAAACTGTTTTTT,CASSVVPGEGKLFF
NA,TRBV3-1,13,NA,TRBJ1-5,TGTGCCAGCAGCCCCGGGCAACATCAGCCCCAGCATTTT,CASSPGQHQPQHF
TRBD1,TRBV4-1,16,NA,TRBJ2-5,TGCGCCAGCAGCCACGGTTCGGGACAGGGTTCGGAGACCCAGTACTTC,CASSHGSGQGSETQYF
TRBD1,TRBV7-3,15,NA,TRBJ2-1,TGTGCCAGCAGCCCCCCGGGACAGGGTAACAATGAGCAGTTCTTC,CASSPPGQGNNEQFF
TRBD2,TRBV7-2,14,few,TRBJ2-3,TGTGCCAGCAGCTTAGGACTAGCCGCAGATACGCAGTATTTT,CASSLGLAADTQYF
NA,TRBV25-1,15,NA,TRBJ2-3,TGTGCCAGCAGTGATAGTTCAGCGCCCACAGATACGCAGTATTTT,CASSDSSAPTDTQYF
NA,TRBV5-1,14,NA,TRBJ2-1,TGCGCCAGCAGCTTGGTAGGGGGTAAAGGTGAGCAGTTCTTC,CASSLVGGKGEQFF
NA,TRBV30,12,NA,TRBJ2-1,TGTGCCTGGAATGGGGTCCGACCTAAGCAGTTCTTC,CAWNGVRPKQFF
TRBD1,TRBV20-1,15,NA,TRBJ1-3,TGCAGTGCTAGAGCCCCGGGGACAGCGGGAAACACCATATATTTT,CSARAPGTAGNTIYF